The 19 T cell receptor beta chains listed next were all sequenced from one sample in a study of blood T cell repertoires in COVID-19. Generated by immunoSEQ multiplex PCR, the TCRdb table keeps only in-frame clones and is missing some. In the table there are around 190,000 clones, 88% of which are singletons. Sequencing was performed on peripheral blood. These TCRs come from a man in his late teens or twenties with active or convalescent COVID-19.

The chain employs TRBV7-9 and TRBJ2-3, with unresolved D. Between the trimmed V and J ends, which lost 2 bases and 3 bases, there was a span of 9 bases. Germline V gene lookup returns CDR1 SEHNR and CDR2 FQNEAQ (reference sequence). This CDR3 is built from 14 residues. The CDR3 region is CASSLSSVTDTQYF. The CDR3 coding sequence is TGTGCCAGCAGCTTATCCAGTGTGACAGATACGCAGTATTTT.

This clone has only one observation. In DNA, the CDR3 is TGTGCCAGCAGCCAAGACGTGAGGGGCTACACCTTC. Protein sequence: CASSQDVRGYTF. The rearrangement links TRBV3-1 (or the pseudogene TRBV3-2) to TRBJ1-2, with no clear D. Germline-derived CDR1 and CDR2 are LGHDT and YNNKEL (reference sequence). Trimming took 0 bases from V and 8 from J, leaving 7 bases between them. The CDR3 loop spans 12 amino acids.

This clone was seen a handful of times. The gene calls are TRBV6-2 or TRBV6-3 and TRBJ2-3; 7 bases match TRBD2. Germline assignment: CDR1 MNHEY and CDR2 SVGEGT. CDR3 size: 15 residues. J lost 3 bases, V lost 3 bases, and 6 bases had no gene match. CDR3 sequence reads: CASSYIRRGTDTQYF. The CDR3 region has the DNA TGTGCCAGCAGTTATATTCGGCGGGGGACAGATACGCAGTATTTT.

This chain joins TRBV7-2 and TRBJ2-2; the match to TRBD2 covers 9 bases. Germline CDR1 reads SGHTA; CDR2 reads FQGNSA. This CDR3 spans 17 amino acids. Germline trimming cut 4 bases from V and 3 bases from J; bases unmatched to any gene: 9. The CDR3 here is CASSSSALAGHTGELFF. CDR3 nucleotides: TGTGCCAGCAGCTCGTCCGCGCTAGCGGGGCACACCGGGGAGCTGTTTTTT.

The rearrangement joins TRBV7-9 to TRBJ1-3; D may be TRBD1 (5 bases). V was shortened by 3 bases and J by 0 bases, with 12 bases between the two germline ends. Germline assignment: CDR1 SEHNR and CDR2 FQNEAQ (reference sequence). This CDR3 has 16 residues. The DNA for the CDR3 is TGTGCCAGCAGCTTTCCGACAGCTCACTCTGGAAACACCATATATTTT. It codes for CASSFPTAHSGNTIYF.

The chain couples TRBV6-1 to TRBJ2-3; 14 positions agree with TRBD2. V lost 0 bases and J lost 2; bases outside the gene matches: 7. The CDR3 totals 19 residues. Per germline, CDR1 MNHNS and CDR2 SASEGT. Here the CDR3 reads CASSEAGGLAGEYTDTQYF. In DNA, the CDR3 is TGTGCCAGCAGTGAAGCGGGGGGACTAGCGGGGGAGTACACAGATACGCAGTATTTT.

This clone showed up just once. The rearrangement links TRBV3-1 (or the pseudogene TRBV3-2) to TRBJ2-7; D is unresolved. The CDR3 spans 13 residues. V gave up 4 bases and J gave up 4 bases, with 11 bases separating them. The germline gives CDR1 LGHDT, CDR2 YNNKEL (reference sequence). CDR3 coding DNA: TGTGCCAGCAGCCGGGCAGGAAGATACGAGCAGTACTTC. Translation gives CASSRAGRYEQYF.

The chain employs TRBV29-1 and TRBJ1-2; possibly TRBD1 for D (5 bases). V was clipped by 0 bases and J by 9 bases, with 14 bases between them. The germline V gene encodes CDR1 SQVTM and CDR2 ANQGSEA. The CDR3 loop spans 13 amino acids. The CDR3 sequence is CSVEDQGDYSYTF. CDR3 nucleotides: TGCAGCGTTGAAGATCAAGGGGATTATAGCTACACCTTC.

This chain joins TRBV29-1 and TRBJ1-2, with D perhaps TRBD1 (5 bases). The CDR3 contains 11 residues. CDR1 is SQVTM and CDR2 is ANQGSEA in the germline V gene. V was pared by 8 bases and J by 8 bases, with 15 bases between. In nucleotides, the CDR3 is TGCAGCTCCAGGGAAGGGGAAGGCTACACCTTC. The encoded protein is CSSREGEGYTF.

The chain employs TRBV30 and TRBJ1-2, with 8 bases lining up with TRBD1. Germline assignment: CDR1 GTSNPN and CDR2 SVGIG (reference sequence). The CDR3 is 15 residues long. V was pared by 2 bases and J by 4 bases, with 9 bases of the junction left unmatched. The CDR3 reads CAWSRQGPAGYGYTF. The CDR3 nucleotides are TGTGCCTGGAGTCGACAGGGGCCCGCGGGCTATGGCTACACCTTC.

The chain has TRBV30 and TRBJ1-2; no firm D call. Germline CDR1 reads GTSNPN; CDR2 reads SVGIG (reference sequence). The CDR3 totals 15 residues. Trimming pared 3 bases from V and 4 bases from J, leaving 18 bases between. The CDR3 DNA reads TGTGCCTGGAGCCCGGGGAGTGTAGGCGGCTATGGCTACACCTTC. This sequence encodes CAWSPGSVGGYGYTF.

The chain links TRBV5-5 to TRBJ2-7; 10 bases map to TRBD1. From germline, CDR1 is SGHKS and CDR2 YYEKEE (reference sequence). This CDR3 region has 14 residues. The J segment lost 7 bases and the V segment lost 4 bases, leaving 8 bases of the junction unmatched. The DNA of the CDR3 is TGTGCCAGCAGCCTCCGGGACAGGGGTGATGAGCAGTACTTC. This translates into CASSLRDRGDEQYF.

This chain uses TRBV7-9 with TRBJ2-7; TRBD2 matches at 14 bases. CDR3 length equals 18 residues. Per germline, CDR1 SEHNR and CDR2 FQNEAQ (reference sequence). With V trimmed by 5 bases and J by 1 base, 10 bases remained unmatched. The CDR3 region is CASSPSGTSGRLSYEQYF. The CDR3 nucleotides read TGTGCCAGCAGCCCTAGTGGGACTAGCGGGAGACTTTCCTACGAGCAGTACTTC.

J is TRBJ2-2 and V is TRBV7-9, with TRBD2 matching 11 bases. The CDR3 has 16 residues. Germline CDR1 and CDR2: SEHNR and FQNEAQ (reference sequence). V trimming: 5 bases; J trimming: 2 bases; junction bases outside the gene matches: 4. CDR3 in amino acids: CASSLGLADNTGELFF. The DNA of the CDR3 is TGTGCCAGCAGCCTGGGACTAGCGGACAACACCGGGGAGCTGTTTTTT.

This chain connects TRBV5-4 to TRBJ2-1, with D perhaps matching TRBD2 (6 bases). The V end was cut by 1 base, the J end by 5 bases, with 13 bases between. The CDR3 contains 15 residues. Germline CDR1 is SGHNT and CDR2 is YYREEE (reference sequence). The CDR3 loop reads CASSLFAGGNNEQFF. CDR3 coding DNA: TGTGCCAGCAGCTTGTTCGCGGGCGGGAACAATGAGCAGTTCTTC.

The chain is built from TRBV7-2 and TRBJ1-5; 8 nucleotides align to TRBD1. The CDR3 spans 15 residues. The V and J ends lost 2 bases and 6 bases, in that order; junction bases with no gene match: 6. Looked up from germline, CDR1 is SGHTA and CDR2 is FQGNSA. The CDR3 loop reads CASSLSRGQGQPQHF. CDR3 DNA: TGTGCCAGCAGCTTAAGCAGGGGGCAAGGTCAGCCCCAGCATTTT.

Only a few counts were recorded for this clone. The chain links TRBV6-5 to TRBJ2-7; 8 nucleotides agree with TRBD1. Germline lookup yields CDR1 MNHEY and CDR2 SVGAGI. V shed 4 bases and J 2 bases; nucleotides not matched to a gene: 7. CDR3 length equals 15 residues. CDR3 protein: CASSSPRRGPYEQYF. The DNA of the CDR3 is TGTGCCAGCAGTTCGCCCCGCAGGGGGCCCTACGAGCAGTACTTC.

V usage is TRBV28 and J usage is TRBJ1-2; 9 bases fit TRBD1. The J segment lost 3 bases and the V segment lost 8 bases, leaving 13 bases of the junction unmatched. CDR3 length: 16 residues. CDR1 is MDHEN and CDR2 is SYDVKM in the germline V gene. This chain's CDR3 is CASLPGGTGNYYGYTF. DNA of the CDR3: TGTGCCAGCCTTCCTGGTGGGACAGGGAACTACTATGGCTACACCTTC.

The rearrangement uses TRBV27 and TRBJ1-2; D is uncertain. Trimming pared 3 bases from V and 4 bases from J, leaving 9 bases between. The CDR3 sequence is 13 residues long. Germline V gene sequence: CDR1 MNHEY, CDR2 SMNVEV (reference sequence). The chain's CDR3 is CASSFTGSYGYTF. In DNA form, the CDR3 reads TGTGCCAGCAGTTTTACCGGGTCCTATGGCTACACCTTC.